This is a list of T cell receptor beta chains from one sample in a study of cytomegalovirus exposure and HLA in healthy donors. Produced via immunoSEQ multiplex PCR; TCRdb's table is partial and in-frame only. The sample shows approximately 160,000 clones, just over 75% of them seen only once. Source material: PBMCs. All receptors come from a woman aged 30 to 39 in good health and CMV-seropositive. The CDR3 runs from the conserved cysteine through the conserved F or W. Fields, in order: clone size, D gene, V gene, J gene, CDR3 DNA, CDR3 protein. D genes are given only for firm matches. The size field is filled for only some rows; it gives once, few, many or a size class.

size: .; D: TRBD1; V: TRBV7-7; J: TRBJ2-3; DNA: TGTGCCAGCAGCCCTCAGGGGGCAGATACGCAGTATTTT; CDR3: CASSPQGADTQYF
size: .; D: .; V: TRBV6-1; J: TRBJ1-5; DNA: TGTGCCAGCAGCCGGGCCAAGGGGGATCAGCCCCAGCATTTT; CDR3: CASSRAKGDQPQHF
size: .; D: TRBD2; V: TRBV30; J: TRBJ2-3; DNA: TGTGCCTGGTTATGGGGCGGGGGGTCGGCAGATACGCAGTATTTT; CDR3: CAWLWGGGSADTQYF
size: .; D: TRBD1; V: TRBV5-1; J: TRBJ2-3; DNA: TGCGCCAGCAGCTTGGGGACAGGTCCCACAGATACGCAGTATTTT; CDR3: CASSLGTGPTDTQYF
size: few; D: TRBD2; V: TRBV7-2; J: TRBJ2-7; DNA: TGTGCCAGCAGATCGACTAGCGGGAACTACGAGCAGTACTTC; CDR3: CASRSTSGNYEQYF
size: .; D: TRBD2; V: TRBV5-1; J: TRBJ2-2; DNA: TGCGCCAGCACCCCCCCCCTAGCGGGAGTCGACACCGGGGAGCTGTTTTTT; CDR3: CASTPPLAGVDTGELFF
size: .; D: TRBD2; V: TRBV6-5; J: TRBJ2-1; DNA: TGTGCCAGCAGGTTACCGGGAGGGCCTCACGCTGAGCAGTTCTTC; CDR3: CASRLPGGPHAEQFF
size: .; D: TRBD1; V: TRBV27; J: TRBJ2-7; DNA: TGTGCCAGCAGTTCGCGACAGGGAATTGGCGGCGAGCAGTACTTC; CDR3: CASSSRQGIGGEQYF
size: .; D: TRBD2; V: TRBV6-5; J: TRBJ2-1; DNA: TGTGCCAGCAGTCCCGGGACTAGCGGGAGCGGTGAGCAGTTCTTC; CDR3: CASSPGTSGSGEQFF
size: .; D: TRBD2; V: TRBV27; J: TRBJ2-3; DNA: TGTGCCAGCAGTAGGCCGGGACTAGCGGGAGCTGATACGCAGTATTTT; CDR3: CASSRPGLAGADTQYF
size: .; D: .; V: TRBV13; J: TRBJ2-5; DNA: TGTGCCAGCAGCTTAGAGCTCGGGGAACAAGAGACCCAGTACTTC; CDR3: CASSLELGEQETQYF
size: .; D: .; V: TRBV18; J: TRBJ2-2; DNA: TGTGCCAGCTCATCGCGGAGCATTTCGAGCACCGGGGAGCTGTTTTTT; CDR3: CASSSRSISSTGELFF
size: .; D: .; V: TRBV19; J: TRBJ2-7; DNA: TGTGCCAGTAGTATAGCGGACGAGCAGTACTTC; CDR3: CASSIADEQYF
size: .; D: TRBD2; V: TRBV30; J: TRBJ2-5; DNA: TGTGCCTGCGCTGGGGGTGGGCGGGAGTCGGTAAAGACCCAGTACTTC; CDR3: CACAGGGRESVKTQYF
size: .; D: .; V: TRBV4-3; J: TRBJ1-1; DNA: TGCGCCAGCAGCCAAGTGGGAGACGTTATGAACACTGAAGCTTTCTTT; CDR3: CASSQVGDVMNTEAFF
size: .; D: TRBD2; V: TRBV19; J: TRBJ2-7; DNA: TGTGCCAGTAGTATGAGGGCTAGCGGGGCCTACGAGCAGTACTTC; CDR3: CASSMRASGAYEQYF
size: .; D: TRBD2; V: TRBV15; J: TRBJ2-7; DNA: TGTGCCACCAGCAGGAGGGGAGGGGCCGGCTACGAGCAGTACTTC; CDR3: CATSRRGGAGYEQYF
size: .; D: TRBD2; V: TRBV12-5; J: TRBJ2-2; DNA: TGTGCTAGTGTCCCACTAGGGGAGGGGACCGGGGAGCTGTTTTTT; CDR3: CASVPLGEGTGELFF
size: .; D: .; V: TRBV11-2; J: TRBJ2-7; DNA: TGTGCCAGCAGCCCGACTCTCTACGAGCAGTACTTC; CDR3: CASSPTLYEQYF
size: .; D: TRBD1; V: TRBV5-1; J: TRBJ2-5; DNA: TGCGCCAGCAGTTCAACAGGGGGCACACAAGAGACCCAGTACTTC; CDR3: CASSSTGGTQETQYF
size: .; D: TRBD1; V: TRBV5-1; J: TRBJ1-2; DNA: TGCGCCAGCAGCGACAGGGATGGGAACTATGGCTACACCTTC; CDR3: CASSDRDGNYGYTF
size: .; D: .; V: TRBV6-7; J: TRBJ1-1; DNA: TGTGCCAGCAGTTACTCGTGGTGTCGTGTTCGGGACAAAACTGAAGCTTTCTTT; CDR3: CASSYSWCRVRDKTEAFF
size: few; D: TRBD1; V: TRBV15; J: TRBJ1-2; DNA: TGTGCCACCAGCAGCCCTAGCAGGGGGCGCCAGGGCTACACCTTC; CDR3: CATSSPSRGRQGYTF
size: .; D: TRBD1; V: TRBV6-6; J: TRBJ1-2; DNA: TGTGCCAGCAGTCCGGGACAGGGAAAGGACGGCTACACCTTC; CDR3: CASSPGQGKDGYTF
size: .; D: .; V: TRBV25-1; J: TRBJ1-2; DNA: TGTGCCAGCAGTGTCCCGGGACTCAGCTATGGCTACACCTTC; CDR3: CASSVPGLSYGYTF